The 23 T cell receptor beta chains in this list originate from one sample, sequenced in a study of T cells in Graves' hyperthyroidism and ophthalmopathy. TCR beta CDR3 region amplification was performed from RNA transcripts. A first-round RT-PCR of the TCR CDR3 used the HTBI primer set. From the multiplex PCR reads, TCRdb called clonotypes with MiXCR, one entry per CDR3 protein. The table lists under 300,000 distinct CDR3 sequences, approximately 16% of them singletons. What was sequenced was blood. These receptors all stem from a woman in her forties or fifties with Graves' hyperthyroidism that later progressed to Graves' ophthalmopathy.

In its sample, this clonotype was seen many times. The gene calls are TRBV24-1 and TRBJ2-1; D possibly matches TRBD1 or TRBD2 (5 bases each). CDR3 length: 14 amino acids. Germline V gene data show CDR1 as KGHDR and CDR2 as SFDVKD. Trimming took 5 bases from V and 3 from J, leaving 10 bases between them. CDR3 residues: CATSGWDGYNEQFF. The CDR3 coding sequence is TGTGCCACCAGTGGTTGGGACGGCTACAATGAGCAGTTCTTC.

V is TRBV6-5 and J is TRBJ2-1; 10 positions match TRBD2. Germline CDR1 is MNHEY and CDR2 is SVGAGI. The CDR3 totals 15 residues. Losses at the gene ends were 0 bases for V and 7 bases for J; bases not matched to a gene: 3. The CDR3 here is CASSYSAGGGNEQFF. The CDR3 DNA reads as TGTGCCAGCAGTTACTCAGCGGGAGGGGGTAATGAGCAGTTCTTC.

The chain uses TRBV9 and TRBJ2-7; D may match TRBD1 or TRBD2 (5 bases each). V was shortened by 4 bases and J by 6 bases, with 17 bases between the two germline ends. The CDR3 totals 14 residues. CDR1 is SGDLS and CDR2 is YYNGEE in the germline V gene. The chain's CDR3 is CASSSDGGRGEQYF. In DNA form, the CDR3 reads TGTGCCAGCAGCAGCGACGGAGGAAGGGGCGAGCAGTACTTC.

This chain joins TRBV24-1 and TRBJ2-3, with D maybe TRBD1 (6 bases). Trimming took off 1 base at V and 5 bases at J, with 15 bases between the two ends. The germline gives CDR1 KGHDR, CDR2 SFDVKD. This CDR3 contains 16 residues. Here the CDR3 reads CATSDLQGGTLDTQYF. As DNA, the CDR3 is TGTGCCACCAGTGATTTACAGGGCGGAACCTTAGATACGCAGTATTTT.

The J gene is TRBJ1-6, the V gene TRBV12-3 or TRBV12-4, with D unclear. The length of the CDR3 is 15 residues. V gave up 6 bases and J gave up 6 bases, with 15 bases separating them. The CDR3 sequence is CASSPLGRLNSPLHF. CDR3 DNA: TGTGCCAGCAGCCCGCTAGGGCGGCTTAATTCACCCCTCCACTTT.

This clonotype occurred many times. This sequence joins TRBV29-1 and TRBJ1-1; TRBD1 agrees at 8 bases. The CDR3 runs 13 residues. V was clipped by 7 bases and J by 1 base; unmatched bases: 5. CDR1 SQVTM and CDR2 ANQGSEA come from the germline V gene. In DNA form, the CDR3 reads TGCAGCGCACCCCAGGGGGCGAACACTGAAGCTTTCTTT. Encoded protein: CSAPQGANTEAFF.

This clonotype was counted at least ten times. The rearrangement uses TRBV13 and TRBJ2-7; 7 bases agree with TRBD2. The CDR3 has 16 residues. The trim removed 5 bases at V and 2 bases at J, leaving 12 bases unmatched. Looked up from germline, CDR1 is PRHDT and CDR2 is FYEKMQ (reference sequence). The CDR3 spells CASSLGGASGTYEQYF. Written as DNA, the CDR3 is TGTGCCAGCAGCCTGGGAGGAGCTAGCGGCACCTACGAGCAGTACTTC.

For this clonotype: This clone may be a read error of a much larger clone one base away. The V call is TRBV28, the J call TRBJ2-2, with no clear D. This CDR3 has 15 residues. The germline CDR1 and CDR2 sequences are MDHEN and SYDVKM. V dropped 3 bases and J dropped 3 bases, with 11 bases sitting between them. The chain's CDR3 is CASSFPSWDTGELFF. The CDR3 DNA follows: TGTGCCAGCAGTTTCCCCTCTTGGGACACCGGGGAGCTGTTTTTT.

The table lists this clonotype with many counts. The V call is TRBV12-3 or TRBV12-4, the J call TRBJ1-5; D is unclear. Trimming left V 0 bases short and J 7 bases short, with 7 bases between. This CDR3 is 13 amino acids long. The CDR3 nucleotides read TGTGCCAGCAGTTTAGCCGTGGAACAGCCCCAGCATTTT. This translates into CASSLAVEQPQHF.

This clonotype was picked up many times. The chain joins TRBV2 to TRBJ2-2; tentatively, D is TRBD1 (6 bases). V lost 7 bases to trimming and J lost 5 bases, with 14 bases between them. CDR1 and CDR2 from the germline V gene are SNHLY and FYNNEI. The CDR3 totals 14 residues. The CDR3, as DNA: TGTGCCAGCACTGGTCCACAGGGAACCGGGGAGCTGTTTTTT. Translating it yields CASTGPQGTGELFF.

To note about this clonotype: A much bigger clone sits one base away, suggesting this may be a read error. The V and J genes are TRBV12-3 or TRBV12-4 and TRBJ2-5; D perhaps matches TRBD2 (6 bases). CDR3 length equals 14 residues. The CDR3 region is CVSSPFPSAETQYF. The CDR3 bases are TGTGTCAGCAGTCCATTTCCTAGCGCCGAGACCCAGTACTTC.

There are many counts of this clonotype. This chain connects TRBV27 to TRBJ1-2; D possibly corresponds to TRBD1 (6 bases). This CDR3 spans 12 amino acids. V lost 3 bases and J 7 bases, leaving 9 bases between the germline ends. CDR1 and CDR2 (germline): MNHEY, SMNVEV (reference sequence). CDR3 nucleotide sequence: TGTGCCAGCAGTTTCAGGGGTGGTGGCTACACCTTC. This sequence encodes CASSFRGGGYTF.

This clonotype showed up just a few times. The V call is TRBV6-1, the J call TRBJ1-2; D gene uncertain. The V end was cut by 6 bases, the J end by 4 bases, with 12 bases between. Germline V CDR1 and CDR2: MNHNS, SASEGT. The CDR3 runs to 13 residues. CDR3 loop: CASSLDGRYGYTF. CDR3 nucleotides: TGTGCCAGCAGCCTGGACGGCCGCTATGGCTACACCTTC.

The rearrangement joins TRBV9 to TRBJ2-2, with D uncertain. Germline V gene sequence: CDR1 SGDLS, CDR2 YYNGEE. This CDR3 spans 15 amino acids. Trimming removed 4 bases at V and 1 base at J, with 11 bases between. CDR3 residues: CASSSTRMNTGELFF. The CDR3 DNA sequence: TGTGCCAGCAGCTCGACAAGGATGAACACCGGGGAGCTGTTTTTT.

The table lists this clonotype with many counts. V usage is TRBV7-9 and J usage is TRBJ2-7; 7 bases are shared with TRBD1. The CDR3 sequence is 14 residues long. V dropped 5 bases and J dropped 5; count of bases not matched to a gene: 9. Germline loops: CDR1 SEHNR, CDR2 FQNEAQ (reference sequence). CDR3 sequence (DNA): TGTGCCAGCAGCCCAGAAGACAGGGCCAACGAGCAGTACTTC. As protein: CASSPEDRANEQYF.

This clonotype was seen at least ten times. CDR3 amino acids: CASSENPHTDTQYF. In DNA form, the CDR3 reads TGTGCCAGCAGTGAAAACCCGCACACAGATACGCAGTATTTT. This rearrangement joins TRBV6-1 to TRBJ2-3; D remains ambiguous. V was shortened by 2 bases and J by 2 bases, with 8 bases between the two germline ends. This CDR3 has 14 amino acids. Germline V gene lookup returns CDR1 MNHNS and CDR2 SASEGT.

The rearrangement joins TRBV5-4 to TRBJ2-1; 7 bases agree with TRBD2. V shed 0 bases, J shed 7 bases, and the junction held 10 bases outside the gene matches. Germline V CDR1 and CDR2: SGHNT, YYREEE (reference sequence). CDR3 length equals 16 residues. The CDR3 reads CASSLGGRGDTNEQFF. The CDR3 DNA is TGTGCCAGCAGCTTGGGTGGGAGGGGAGACACGAATGAGCAGTTCTTC.

This clonotype was seen many times. J is TRBJ2-5 and V is TRBV28; possible D gene TRBD2, 5 bases. The CDR3 totals 14 residues. Germline V gene data show CDR1 as MDHEN and CDR2 as SYDVKM. V lost 6 bases and J 9 bases, leaving 20 bases between the germline ends. Written as DNA, the CDR3 is TGTGCCAGCAGAGGAGGCCCCTCGGGCACATCCCAGTACTTC. Protein sequence: CASRGGPSGTSQYF. Variable domain in full (rest from reference TRBV28 and TRBJ2-5): DVKVTQSSRYLVKRTGEKVFLECVQDMDHENMFWYRQDPGLGLRLIYFSYDVKMKEKGDIPEGYSVSREKKERFSLILESASTNQTSMYLCASRGGPSGTSQYFGPGTRLLVL.

This clonotype turned up a few times. The V gene is TRBV12-5, the J gene TRBJ1-1, with a tentative D call TRBD1 (6 bases). Trimming left V 1 base short and J 4 bases short, with 16 bases between. Germline values: CDR1 LGHNT, CDR2 FRNRAP. The CDR3 spans 16 residues. As DNA, the CDR3 is TGTGCTAGTGGTTTGGCTGTCCTTCGGGGGCCCACTGAAGCTTTCTTT. Translated, it gives CASGLAVLRGPTEAFF. The variable domain in full, completed from reference TRBV12-5 and TRBJ1-1, reads DARVTQTPRHKVTEMGQEVTMRCQPILGHNTVFWYRQTMMQGLELLAYFRNRAPLDDSGMPKDRFSAEMPDATLATLKIQPSEPRDSAVYFCASGLAVLRGPTEAFFGQGTRLTVV.

The sample holds many counts of this clonotype. V and J are TRBV7-8 and TRBJ2-5; D could derive from TRBD1 or TRBD2 (6 bases each). The ends were cut back, 4 bases at V and 3 bases at J, with 15 bases in the middle. Germline CDR1 is SGHVS and CDR2 is FQNEAQ. The CDR3 has 15 amino acids. The CDR3 DNA is TGTGCCAGCAGCTCACCGGCTAGGGGGGAAGAGACCCAGTACTTC. Amino acids: CASSSPARGEETQYF. The entire variable domain, with the rest obtained from reference TRBV7-8 and TRBJ2-5, is as follows: GAGVSQSPRYKVAKRGQDVALRCDPISGHVSLFWYQQALGQGPEFLTYFQNEAQLDKSGLPSDRFFAERPEGSVSTLKIQRTQQEDSAVYLCASSSPARGEETQYFGPGTRLLVL.

In its sample, this clonotype was seen many times. This sequence joins TRBV3-1 and TRBJ1-2; D remains unclear. The CDR3 is 11 amino acids. V shed 3 bases and J shed 4 bases, with 3 bases lying between them. Germline CDR1 LGHDT, CDR2 YNNKEL (reference sequence). The CDR3 spells CASSHTYGYTF. The CDR3 bases are TGTGCCAGCAGCCACACCTATGGCTACACCTTC. The variable domain in full, with the rest retrieved from reference TRBV3-1 and TRBJ1-2, is DTAVSQTPKYLVTQMGNDKSIKCEQNLGHDTMYWYKQDSKKFLKIMFSYNNKELIINETVPNRFSPKSPDKAHLNLHINSLELGDSAVYFCASSHTYGYTFGSGTRLTVV.

In this sample, this clonotype turned up many times. V and J are TRBV27 and TRBJ1-4; 9 bases agree with TRBD1. The CDR3 consists of 16 residues. Germline values: CDR1 MNHEY, CDR2 SMNVEV (reference sequence). The J segment lost 2 bases and the V segment lost 2 bases, leaving 3 bases of the junction unmatched. As DNA, the CDR3 is TGTGCCAGCAGTTTACGGGGACAGGGCACTAATGAAAAACTGTTTTTT. Its protein is CASSLRGQGTNEKLFF.

This clonotype was picked up many times. The CDR3 DNA follows: TGCGCCAGCAGCTTGGCTAGCGGGGAAGCCAAAAACATTCAGTACTTC. As protein: CASSLASGEAKNIQYF. The chain links TRBV5-1 to TRBJ2-4, with 9 bases that match TRBD2. Unmatched junction bases numbered 1, after V lost 0 bases and J lost 0 bases. CDR1 and CDR2 (germline): SGHRS, YFSETQ. The CDR3 extends over 16 amino acids. Filled out from reference TRBV5-1 and TRBJ2-4, the complete variable domain reads KAGVTQTPRYLIKTRGQQVTLSCSPISGHRSVSWYQQTPGQGLQFLFEYFSETQRNKGNFPGRFSGRQFSNSRSEMNVSTLELGDSALYLCASSLASGEAKNIQYFGAGTRLSVL.